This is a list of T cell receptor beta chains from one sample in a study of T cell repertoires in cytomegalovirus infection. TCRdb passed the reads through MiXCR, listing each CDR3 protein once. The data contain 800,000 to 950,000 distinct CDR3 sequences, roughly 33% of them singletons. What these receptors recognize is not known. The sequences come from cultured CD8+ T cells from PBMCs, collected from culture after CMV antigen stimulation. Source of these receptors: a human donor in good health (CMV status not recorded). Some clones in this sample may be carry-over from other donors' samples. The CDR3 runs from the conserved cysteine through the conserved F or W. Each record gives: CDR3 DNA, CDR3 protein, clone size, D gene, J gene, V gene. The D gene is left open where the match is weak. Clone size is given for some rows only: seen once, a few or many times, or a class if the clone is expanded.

DNA: TGTGCCAGCAGTTACTATCAGGGCCGCGGGGCTGAAGCTTTCTTT
CDR3: CASSYYQGRGAEAFF
size: -
D: -
J: TRBJ1-1
V: TRBV6-5

DNA: TGCGCCAGCAGCCAAGAAGTCGGGAACTGGAGGGGCTACACCTTC
CDR3: CASSQEVGNWRGYTF
size: -
D: -
J: TRBJ1-2
V: TRBV4-3

DNA: TGTGCCAGTAGTATAGCGCCGGTTCCGGGGAATGAGCAGTTCTTC
CDR3: CASSIAPVPGNEQFF
size: -
D: -
J: TRBJ2-1
V: TRBV19

DNA: TGTGCCAGCAGTTACTCCCCAGGGGGCAAACCAAATTCACCCCTCCACTTT
CDR3: CASSYSPGGKPNSPLHF
size: few
D: TRBD1
J: TRBJ1-6
V: TRBV6-5

DNA: TGTGCCAGCAGCGGACCCGGGACAGGAGGCTACGAGCAGTACTTC
CDR3: CASSGPGTGGYEQYF
size: once
D: TRBD1
J: TRBJ2-7
V: TRBV5-4

DNA: TGTGCCAGTAGTATCGGAAAAAGCACAGATACGCAGTATTTT
CDR3: CASSIGKSTDTQYF
size: few
D: -
J: TRBJ2-3
V: TRBV19

DNA: TGTGTCAGTTGGACAGGGGCGGTCAATCAGCCCCAGCATTTT
CDR3: CVSWTGAVNQPQHF
size: -
D: TRBD1
J: TRBJ1-5
V: TRBV19

DNA: TGTGCCAGCAGTGAAAGTTTCAGGGTGAGGATGAACACTGAAGCTTTCTTT
CDR3: CASSESFRVRMNTEAFF
size: many
D: -
J: TRBJ1-1
V: TRBV6-1

DNA: TGTGCCAGCAGCGGGGCTGGCGGCTCCTACAATGAGCAGTTCTTC
CDR3: CASSGAGGSYNEQFF
size: -
D: -
J: TRBJ2-1
V: TRBV7-9

DNA: TGTGCCAGCAGTTTGGAGGGGTCTTACACTGAAGCTTTCTTT
CDR3: CASSLEGSYTEAFF
size: -
D: -
J: TRBJ1-1
V: TRBV5-4

DNA: TGTGCCAGCAGCTGGCGGACAGGGGGCGGTGAGACCCAGTACTTC
CDR3: CASSWRTGGGETQYF
size: many
D: TRBD1
J: TRBJ2-5
V: TRBV7-8